This entry describes one T cell receptor (beta chain). At one end the junction does not follow the germline gene, possibly because of a read error. The data stem from a study of blood T cells in healthy people across ages. The CDR3 contains 13 residues. Looked up from germline, CDR1 is SGHTA and CDR2 is FQGTGA. The second PCR ran roughly 6 to 11 cycles with a sample-barcoded 5' primer and J-beta primers. Carrying 12 random nucleotides, a template-switch adaptor labeled each individual cDNA molecule. Individual samples furnished no less than 2.5 million CDR3-containing paired-end reads apiece. From the 5' RACE reads, TCRdb called clonotypes with MiXCR, one entry per CDR3 protein. Of about 780,000 distinct CDR3 sequences in the sample, more than 35% are singletons; the top ten hold approximately 18%.

Sequencing was carried out using blood. The gene calls are TRBV7-3 and TRBJ2-3; TRBD1 aligns across 8 bases. This receptor was identified in a man older than 75 in good health. CDR3: CAGSVTGVDTQYF. For the CDR3, the DNA is TGTGCCGGCAGCGTGACAGGGGTAGATACGCAGTATTTT.